This T cell receptor beta chain was retrieved from a study of early T cells in non-severe SARS-CoV-2 infection (dated by TCRdb to the early 2020s). As for the study more broadly: Because TCR sequencing relied on bulk RNA taken from unsorted whole blood, pairing of alpha and beta chains was not possible.

The sample holds a few counts of this clonotype. This receptor's antigen is unknown. The record has no base qualities; no much larger clone is one base away. Libraries were built with 5' RACE. Instrument used: NextSeq 500. Unique molecular identifiers were attached to individual cDNA molecules in the TCR library protocol so that sequencing error and PCR bias could be corrected. TCR alpha and beta chains were both sequenced, and the abundances of alpha and beta sequences in each sample were closely correlated with each other. The authors' analysis ran thus. Decombinator V4 was used to annotate the V gene, J gene and CDR3 of the TCR sequences. Expanded TCRs were defined as changing significantly between any two time points under a Poisson model with p below 0.0001. TCR abundances were normalised to the total number of TCRs sequenced per sample and expressed as counts per million. MAIT TCRs were defined by TRAV1-2 paired with TRAJ12, TRAJ20 or TRAJ33, and iNKT TCRs by TRAV10 paired with TRAJ18. A search of VDJdb, accessed on 1 November 2021, was run for TCRs annotated to CMV, EBV and SARS-CoV-2, with TCRs annotated for multiple antigens excluded. TCRdb reran the public reads through fastp at Q25 and MiXCR, keeping productive beta chains. One record per CDR3 amino acid sequence lists the most common genes and DNA. In this record, the V and J calls reflect TCRdb's handling and not the investigators' own analysis. This sample gives fewer than 60,000 distinct CDR3 sequences in total; roughly 8.8% of them show up just once. The leading ten clones occupy 15% of the sample.

General study outcomes and caveats: Matching against VDJdb was skewed toward anti-spike CD8 responses, likely underestimated virus-specific expansions, and missed private and CD4 specificities.

Based on the germline V gene, the CDR1 and CDR2 sequences are SGHTA and FQGNSA. Spanning cysteine to phenylalanine, the CDR3 consists of 14 amino acids. Kept here is only the CDR3 DNA, which spans 42 bases and is read in frame from base 1. V lost 5 bases and J lost 8 bases, and the count of bases not matched to a germline gene is 6. The study was a case-control design nested within a healthcare worker cohort in London, UK, with weekly nasopharyngeal swab PCR tests and blood sampling. Healthcare workers were enrolled in the week of the UK lockdown, from 23 to 31 March 2020, and were followed every week for up to roughly 15 weeks.

The sequenced material came from whole blood. This receptor was identified in an adult who was a healthcare worker with PCR-confirmed SARS-CoV-2 infection or an uninfected control (not recorded which). The V and J segments used are TRBV7-2 and TRBJ1-4; TRBD1 matches 9 bases in the middle. The CDR3 amino acid sequence is: CASSRTGTGEKLFF. The DNA sequence follows: TGTGCCAGCAGCCGGACCGGGACAGGGGAAAAACTGTTTTTT.